Presented here are 30 T cell receptor beta chains from one specimen sequenced in a study of cytomegalovirus exposure and HLA in healthy donors. With 60 Vbeta and 13 Jbeta primers, the PCR was carried out. Method: immunoSEQ multiplex PCR; TCRdb's copy keeps in-frame clones and lacks some. The table includes about 140,000 clones, over 60% detected once. What was sequenced was PBMCs. The receptors here all came from a male donor in good health and CMV-seronegative.

The chain combines TRBV4-1 with TRBJ2-1; TRBD2 might be the D (5 bases). From germline, CDR1 is MGHRA and CDR2 YSYEKL. The V end lost 4 bases, the J end lost 14 bases, and 24 bases lay between the germline ends. The CDR3 consists of 15 residues. The CDR3 coding sequence is TGCGCCAGCAGCCTCGGCGTTGGACCCCAGAGGGTTGAGTTCTTC. Translating it yields CASSLGVGPQRVEFF.

This clone appeared once. V and J are TRBV6-1 and TRBJ2-2, with D unclear. The CDR3 is made up of 14 amino acids. Germline V CDR1 and CDR2: MNHNS, SASEGT. The V end was cut by 5 bases, the J end by 0 bases, with 7 bases between. The CDR3 coding sequence is TGTGCCAGCAGTCTTTCCCCGAACACCGGGGAGCTGTTTTTT. It encodes CASSLSPNTGELFF.

In this sample, this clone turned up a few times. This rearrangement joins TRBV9 to TRBJ2-1, with a possible D match to TRBD1 (6 bases). Germline V CDR1 and CDR2: SGDLS, YYNGEE. Trimming removed 4 bases at V and 0 bases at J, with 23 bases between. The CDR3 spans 19 residues. The CDR3 DNA reads as TGTGCCAGCAGCCCCGAAGGGGGACCCCTCACCGGCTCCTACAATGAGCAGTTCTTC. Its protein is CASSPEGGPLTGSYNEQFF.

The chain links TRBV5-6 to TRBJ2-3; D is perhaps TRBD2 (6 bases). Germline V gives CDR1 SGHDT, CDR2 YYEEEE. The CDR3 covers 15 residues. The V end lost 1 base, the J end lost 1 base, and 10 bases lay between the germline ends. This CDR3 reads CASSLTSTGTDTQYF. CDR3 nucleotide sequence: TGTGCCAGCAGCTTGACTAGCACAGGCACAGATACGCAGTATTTT.

The rearrangement joins TRBV19 to TRBJ1-5, with a weak D call TRBD1 (6 bases). Germline V gene lookup returns CDR1 LNHDA and CDR2 SQIVND (reference sequence). There are 16 residues in the CDR3. V dropped 4 bases and J dropped 1 base, with 14 bases sitting between them. The CDR3 sequence is CASSKSGRGSNQPQHF. CDR3 nucleotides: TGTGCCAGTAGTAAATCGGGCAGGGGAAGCAATCAGCCCCAGCATTTT.

Here the CDR3 reads CASSFIGNTYNEQFF. DNA of the CDR3: TGTGCCAGCAGTTTTATCGGGAACACCTACAATGAGCAGTTCTTC. The rearrangement links TRBV28 to TRBJ2-1; perhaps TRBD2 as D (5 bases). The CDR3 covers 15 residues. CDR1 and CDR2 from the germline V gene are MDHEN and SYDVKM. V dropped 3 bases and J dropped 2 bases, with 11 bases sitting between them. Full variable domain (remainder filled in from reference TRBV28 and TRBJ2-1): DVKVTQSSRYLVKRTGEKVFLECVQDMDHENMFWYRQDPGLGLRLIYFSYDVKMKEKGDIPEGYSVSREKKERFSLILESASTNQTSMYLCASSFIGNTYNEQFFGPGTRLTVL.

The chain links TRBV5-6 to TRBJ2-3, with 7 bases that match TRBD2. Germline assignment: CDR1 SGHDT and CDR2 YYEEEE. The CDR3 runs to 16 residues. The V and J ends lost 0 bases and 0 bases, in that order; junction bases with no gene match: 4. CDR3 nucleotides: TGTGCCAGCAGCTTGGATCCAGCGGGGAGCACAGATACGCAGTATTTT. Its translation is CASSLDPAGSTDTQYF.

The chain carries TRBV2 and TRBJ1-4, with 9 positions matching TRBD1. CDR3 length: 14 amino acids. From germline, CDR1 is SNHLY and CDR2 FYNNEI. The junction had 6 bases not matched to a gene; V was cut back by 6 bases and J by 7 bases. In DNA form, the CDR3 reads TGTGCCAGCAGGACGGACAGGGGTGGTGAAAAACTGTTTTTT. It codes for CASRTDRGGEKLFF.

The chain employs TRBV5-6 and TRBJ1-6; D not certain. Looked up from germline, CDR1 is SGHDT and CDR2 is YYEEEE. Between the trimmed V and J ends, which lost 0 bases and 0 bases, there was a span of 7 bases. The CDR3 is 16 residues long. CDR3 loop: CASSLGHSSYNSPLHF. DNA for the CDR3: TGTGCCAGCAGCTTGGGACATAGCTCCTATAATTCACCCCTCCACTTT.

The gene calls are TRBV7-9 and TRBJ1-2; D is ambiguous. Germline loops: CDR1 SEHNR, CDR2 FQNEAQ (reference sequence). The CDR3 length is 14 residues. The ends were cut back, 7 bases at V and 3 bases at J, with 15 bases in the middle. The CDR3 sequence is CASTPLNLDYGYTF. The DNA for the CDR3 is TGTGCCAGCACCCCACTTAACTTGGACTATGGCTACACCTTC.

The chain joins TRBV30 to TRBJ2-5, with D possibly being TRBD2 (5 bases). Germline CDR1 and CDR2: GTSNPN and SVGIG (reference sequence). This CDR3 contains 13 residues. Between the trimmed V and J ends, which lost 0 bases and 4 bases, there was a span of 9 bases. In nucleotides, the CDR3 is TGTGCCTGGAGTGTTTTAGAGGGAGAGACCCAGTACTTC. Translation: CAWSVLEGETQYF. The entire variable domain, with the rest obtained from reference TRBV30 and TRBJ2-5, is as follows: SQTIHQWPATLVQPVGSPLSLECTVEGTSNPNLYWYRQAAGRGLQLLFYSVGIGQISSEVPQNLSASRPQDRQFILSSKKLLLSDSGFYLCAWSVLEGETQYFGPGTRLLVL.

This rearrangement joins TRBV12-5 to TRBJ1-2; 8 bases align to TRBD1. The germline gives CDR1 LGHNT, CDR2 FRNRAP. V gave up 3 bases and J gave up 7 bases; unmatched junction bases: 4. CDR3 length: 13 amino acids. The CDR3 sequence: CASGFSDRVGYTF. CDR3 coding DNA: TGTGCTAGTGGTTTTTCGGACAGGGTTGGCTACACCTTC.

J is TRBJ2-2 and V is TRBV7-3; no definite D call. The CDR3 contains 16 residues. V shed 5 bases and J shed 1 base, with 14 bases lying between them. Germline CDR1 is SGHTA and CDR2 is FQGTGA. This CDR3 is CASSPVKELNTGELFF. The CDR3 DNA is TGTGCCAGCAGCCCCGTGAAGGAGTTGAACACCGGGGAGCTGTTTTTT.

This clone was detected only a few times. This rearrangement joins TRBV6-5 to TRBJ2-5; tentative D call: TRBD1 (5 bases). The J call is in doubt because the DNA end fits TRBJ2-7 better. This CDR3 has 13 residues. Looked up from germline, CDR1 is MNHEY and CDR2 is SVGAGI. This CDR3 is CASSLQVRDEQYF. The DNA of the CDR3 is TGTGCCAGCAGCCTACAGGTCCGTGACGAGCAGTACTTC.

The genes are TRBV4-3 and TRBJ1-2, with D maybe TRBD1 (5 bases). V gave up 1 base and J gave up 0 bases, with 9 bases separating them. The CDR3 runs to 15 residues. Germline values: CDR1 LGHNA, CDR2 YSLEER. CDR3 coding DNA: TGCGCCAGCAGCCAAGGACAGTGGACTAACTATGGCTACACCTTC. It yields the protein CASSQGQWTNYGYTF.

The CDR3 spells CSAVIAGELFF. CDR3 DNA: TGCAGCGCGGTTATAGCCGGGGAGCTGTTTTTT. The J gene is TRBJ2-2, the V gene TRBV29-1; no clear D gene. The germline gives CDR1 SQVTM, CDR2 ANQGSEA. V was pared by 7 bases and J by 6 bases, with 9 bases between. The length of the CDR3 is 11 residues.

The rearrangement links TRBV19 to TRBJ1-3, with 11 bases fitting TRBD1. V was pared by 5 bases and J by 2 bases, with 11 bases of the junction left unmatched. Germline V gives CDR1 LNHDA, CDR2 SQIVND (reference sequence). This CDR3 is built from 18 residues. In DNA form, the CDR3 reads TGTGCCAGTAGTGTCGGGACAGGGGGTTCAAGCGCTGGAAACACCATATATTTT. Protein sequence: CASSVGTGGSSAGNTIYF.

This clone was seen a few times. The chain uses TRBV9 and TRBJ2-1, with a tentative D call TRBD1 (6 bases). Trimming shortened V by 2 bases and J by 3 bases, and 12 bases separated the two germline ends. The CDR3 has 15 residues. CDR1 is SGDLS and CDR2 is YYNGEE in the germline V gene. This CDR3 is CASSVFSDSYNEQFF. CDR3 coding DNA: TGTGCCAGCAGCGTCTTCTCGGACAGCTACAATGAGCAGTTCTTC.

The V and J genes are TRBV6-6 and TRBJ1-2; perhaps TRBD1 as D (5 bases). CDR3 size: 14 residues. V was pared by 6 bases and J by 8 bases, with 19 bases between. Per germline, CDR1 MNHNY and CDR2 SVGAGI (reference sequence). The CDR3 DNA follows: TGTGCCAGCAGCTACACAGGAAACTCTGAAGGCTACACCTTC. This translates into CASSYTGNSEGYTF.

The rearrangement uses TRBV19 and TRBJ2-3; tentatively, D is TRBD2 (6 bases). The V end was cut by 4 bases, the J end by 0 bases, with 11 bases between. The CDR3 runs 15 residues. Germline lookup yields CDR1 LNHDA and CDR2 SQIVND (reference sequence). The CDR3: CASSSPSASTDTQYF. The CDR3 nucleotides read TGTGCCAGTAGTAGTCCTAGCGCTAGCACAGATACGCAGTATTTT.

This clone was observed a handful of times. The chain is built from TRBV11-2 and TRBJ2-7; 8 bases map to TRBD2. V gave up 5 bases and J gave up 6 bases; unmatched junction bases: 6. The CDR3 runs 13 residues. The germline V gene encodes CDR1 SGHAT and CDR2 FQNNGV. DNA of the CDR3: TGTGCCAGCAGCCCCGTCCGGGGGGGCGAGCAGTACTTC. As protein: CASSPVRGGEQYF. Filled out from reference TRBV11-2 and TRBJ2-7, the complete variable domain reads EAGVAQSPRYKIIEKRQSVAFWCNPISGHATLYWYQQILGQGPKLLIQFQNNGVVDDSQLPKDRFSAERLKGVDSTLKIQPAKLEDSAVYLCASSPVRGGEQYFGPGTRLTVT.

This chain connects TRBV18 to TRBJ2-7; D might be TRBD2 (6 bases). V gave up 2 bases and J gave up 2 bases, with 25 bases separating them. Germline CDR1 KGHSH, CDR2 LQKENI. This CDR3 region has 19 residues. CDR3: CASSPSLNPAGLLTYEQYF. The CDR3 DNA sequence: TGTGCCAGCTCACCAAGTCTGAATCCTGCGGGACTCCTCACCTACGAGCAGTACTTC.

V and J are TRBV7-9 and TRBJ2-3, with 8 bases lining up with TRBD2. The CDR3 spans 16 residues. V was clipped by 5 bases and J by 5 bases; unmatched bases: 12. Germline CDR1 and CDR2: SEHNR and FQNEAQ (reference sequence). The CDR3 DNA is TGTGCCAGCAGCCCCCGGGAGGGGTCGAATCAAGATACGCAGTATTTT. Encoded protein: CASSPREGSNQDTQYF.

This rearrangement joins TRBV5-1 to TRBJ2-7; 11 bases are a match to TRBD2. Looked up from germline, CDR1 is SGHRS and CDR2 is YFSETQ. After removal of 1 base from V and 3 bases from J, the junction contained 6 bases not matched to a gene. The CDR3 loop spans 16 amino acids. The CDR3 sequence is CASSLSGTSGLYEQYF. The CDR3 DNA sequence: TGCGCCAGCAGCTTGTCTGGGACTAGCGGACTCTACGAGCAGTACTTC.

This clone was observed a handful of times. The chain employs TRBV28 and TRBJ2-3, with a tentative D call TRBD1 (6 bases). Germline V gives CDR1 MDHEN, CDR2 SYDVKM. There are 15 residues in the CDR3. Trimming shortened V by 2 bases and J by 0 bases, and 9 bases separated the two germline ends. The CDR3 reads CASSLTGLSTDTQYF. CDR3 in DNA: TGTGCCAGCAGTTTAACAGGGCTTAGCACAGATACGCAGTATTTT. Using reference TRBV28 and TRBJ2-3 for the parts outside the CDR3, the full variable domain is DVKVTQSSRYLVKRTGEKVFLECVQDMDHENMFWYRQDPGLGLRLIYFSYDVKMKEKGDIPEGYSVSREKKERFSLILESASTNQTSMYLCASSLTGLSTDTQYFGPGTRLTVL.

This rearrangement joins TRBV2 to TRBJ2-3, with 8 bases fitting TRBD2. Germline V gene lookup returns CDR1 SNHLY and CDR2 FYNNEI. There are 15 residues in the CDR3. J lost 4 bases, V lost 6 bases, and 9 bases had no gene match. The CDR3 spells CASRSAGVIADTQYF. CDR3 nucleotide sequence: TGTGCCAGCAGATCAGCGGGAGTAATCGCAGATACGCAGTATTTT.

V gene TRBV28 combines with J gene TRBJ1-2, with 9 nucleotides matching TRBD1. Germline loops: CDR1 MDHEN, CDR2 SYDVKM. CDR3 size: 15 residues. V gave up 4 bases and J gave up 2 bases; unmatched junction bases: 5. As DNA, the CDR3 is TGTGCCAGCAGTTCGACCGGGACAGGGAACTATGGCTACACCTTC. Its translation is CASSSTGTGNYGYTF.

The V gene is TRBV4-1, the J gene TRBJ2-1, with a possible D match to TRBD1 (6 bases). There are 12 residues in the CDR3. Germline V gene data show CDR1 as MGHRA and CDR2 as YSYEKL. Trimming cost V 2 bases and J 10 bases, with 9 bases left between them. The CDR3: CASSQPGQEQFF. The CDR3 region has the DNA TGCGCCAGCAGCCAACCAGGACAGGAGCAGTTCTTC.

The chain combines TRBV7-2 with TRBJ1-5; tentative D call: TRBD1 (6 bases). This CDR3 is 15 amino acids long. V was pared by 2 bases and J by 1 base, with 9 bases between. Per germline, CDR1 SGHTA and CDR2 FQGNSA. This CDR3 reads CASSLSRGSNQPQHF. In nucleotides, the CDR3 is TGTGCCAGCAGCTTATCCAGGGGCAGCAATCAGCCCCAGCATTTT.

A single count supports this clone. The V call is TRBV15, the J call TRBJ2-1, with a weak D call TRBD2 (6 bases). Trimming stripped 5 bases from V and 2 bases from J, with 10 bases between. The CDR3 is 14 residues long. Germline V gives CDR1 LNHNV, CDR2 YYDKDF (reference sequence). The CDR3 region has the DNA TGTGCCACCAGCTCCCAGCGGGCCTACAATGAGCAGTTCTTC. Protein: CATSSQRAYNEQFF.